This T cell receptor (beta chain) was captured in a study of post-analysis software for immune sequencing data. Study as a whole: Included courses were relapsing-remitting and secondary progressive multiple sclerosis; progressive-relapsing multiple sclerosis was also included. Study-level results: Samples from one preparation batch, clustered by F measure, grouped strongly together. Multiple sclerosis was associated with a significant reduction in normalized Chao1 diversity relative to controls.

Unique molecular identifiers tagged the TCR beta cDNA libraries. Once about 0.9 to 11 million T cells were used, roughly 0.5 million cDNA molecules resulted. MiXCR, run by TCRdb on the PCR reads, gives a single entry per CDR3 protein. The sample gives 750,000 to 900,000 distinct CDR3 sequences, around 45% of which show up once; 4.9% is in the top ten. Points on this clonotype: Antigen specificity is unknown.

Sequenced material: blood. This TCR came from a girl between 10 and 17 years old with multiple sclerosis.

Here the CDR3 reads CSGVTETGYTDTQYF. The CDR3, as DNA: TGCAGCGGGGTAACCGAGACAGGATACACAGATACGCAGTATTTT. V is TRBV29-1 and J is TRBJ2-3; D may be TRBD1 (6 bases). Trimming removed 7 bases from V and 2 bases from J, with 19 bases in between. Germline V lookup: CDR1 SQVTM, CDR2 ANQGSEA. The CDR3 is 15 residues long.